This TCR beta chain was sequenced in a study of blood T cell repertoires in COVID-19. Study summary: Donors in the United States, Italy and Spain gave samples during acute or convalescent COVID-19. From T cells, B-cell-depleted T cells, or PBMCs came the material, which was cDNA or gDNA.

How the authors handled the data: Counts of nucleated cells, estimated from reference gene primer amplification, were obtained. The data were produced by immunoSEQ multiplex PCR, yet TCRdb's version contains in-frame clones alone and is incomplete. V, J and clone size are taken as reported in that table, and D and trimming were inferred from the DNA itself. The data show about 51,000 clones, around 93% seen once. Germline assignment: CDR1 GTSNPN and CDR2 SVGIG (reference sequence). With V trimmed by 4 bases and J by 0 bases, 8 bases remained unmatched. CDR3 length equals 17 residues. Sequencing was done on a sample of peripheral blood. The chain combines TRBV30 with TRBJ2-1, with TRBD2 matching over 11 bases. This clonotype was obtained from a man aged 50 or older with acute or convalescent COVID-19. DNA of the CDR3: TGTGCCTGGACGATAGCGGGGGGGCTGAGCTCCTACAATGAGCAGTTCTTC. This encodes CAWTIAGGLSSYNEQFF. The variable domain in full, with the rest retrieved from reference TRBV30 and TRBJ2-1, is SQTIHQWPATLVQPVGSPLSLECTVEGTSNPNLYWYRQAAGRGLQLLFYSVGIGQISSEVPQNLSASRPQDRQFILSSKKLLLSDSGFYLCAWTIAGGLSSYNEQFFGPGTRLTVL.